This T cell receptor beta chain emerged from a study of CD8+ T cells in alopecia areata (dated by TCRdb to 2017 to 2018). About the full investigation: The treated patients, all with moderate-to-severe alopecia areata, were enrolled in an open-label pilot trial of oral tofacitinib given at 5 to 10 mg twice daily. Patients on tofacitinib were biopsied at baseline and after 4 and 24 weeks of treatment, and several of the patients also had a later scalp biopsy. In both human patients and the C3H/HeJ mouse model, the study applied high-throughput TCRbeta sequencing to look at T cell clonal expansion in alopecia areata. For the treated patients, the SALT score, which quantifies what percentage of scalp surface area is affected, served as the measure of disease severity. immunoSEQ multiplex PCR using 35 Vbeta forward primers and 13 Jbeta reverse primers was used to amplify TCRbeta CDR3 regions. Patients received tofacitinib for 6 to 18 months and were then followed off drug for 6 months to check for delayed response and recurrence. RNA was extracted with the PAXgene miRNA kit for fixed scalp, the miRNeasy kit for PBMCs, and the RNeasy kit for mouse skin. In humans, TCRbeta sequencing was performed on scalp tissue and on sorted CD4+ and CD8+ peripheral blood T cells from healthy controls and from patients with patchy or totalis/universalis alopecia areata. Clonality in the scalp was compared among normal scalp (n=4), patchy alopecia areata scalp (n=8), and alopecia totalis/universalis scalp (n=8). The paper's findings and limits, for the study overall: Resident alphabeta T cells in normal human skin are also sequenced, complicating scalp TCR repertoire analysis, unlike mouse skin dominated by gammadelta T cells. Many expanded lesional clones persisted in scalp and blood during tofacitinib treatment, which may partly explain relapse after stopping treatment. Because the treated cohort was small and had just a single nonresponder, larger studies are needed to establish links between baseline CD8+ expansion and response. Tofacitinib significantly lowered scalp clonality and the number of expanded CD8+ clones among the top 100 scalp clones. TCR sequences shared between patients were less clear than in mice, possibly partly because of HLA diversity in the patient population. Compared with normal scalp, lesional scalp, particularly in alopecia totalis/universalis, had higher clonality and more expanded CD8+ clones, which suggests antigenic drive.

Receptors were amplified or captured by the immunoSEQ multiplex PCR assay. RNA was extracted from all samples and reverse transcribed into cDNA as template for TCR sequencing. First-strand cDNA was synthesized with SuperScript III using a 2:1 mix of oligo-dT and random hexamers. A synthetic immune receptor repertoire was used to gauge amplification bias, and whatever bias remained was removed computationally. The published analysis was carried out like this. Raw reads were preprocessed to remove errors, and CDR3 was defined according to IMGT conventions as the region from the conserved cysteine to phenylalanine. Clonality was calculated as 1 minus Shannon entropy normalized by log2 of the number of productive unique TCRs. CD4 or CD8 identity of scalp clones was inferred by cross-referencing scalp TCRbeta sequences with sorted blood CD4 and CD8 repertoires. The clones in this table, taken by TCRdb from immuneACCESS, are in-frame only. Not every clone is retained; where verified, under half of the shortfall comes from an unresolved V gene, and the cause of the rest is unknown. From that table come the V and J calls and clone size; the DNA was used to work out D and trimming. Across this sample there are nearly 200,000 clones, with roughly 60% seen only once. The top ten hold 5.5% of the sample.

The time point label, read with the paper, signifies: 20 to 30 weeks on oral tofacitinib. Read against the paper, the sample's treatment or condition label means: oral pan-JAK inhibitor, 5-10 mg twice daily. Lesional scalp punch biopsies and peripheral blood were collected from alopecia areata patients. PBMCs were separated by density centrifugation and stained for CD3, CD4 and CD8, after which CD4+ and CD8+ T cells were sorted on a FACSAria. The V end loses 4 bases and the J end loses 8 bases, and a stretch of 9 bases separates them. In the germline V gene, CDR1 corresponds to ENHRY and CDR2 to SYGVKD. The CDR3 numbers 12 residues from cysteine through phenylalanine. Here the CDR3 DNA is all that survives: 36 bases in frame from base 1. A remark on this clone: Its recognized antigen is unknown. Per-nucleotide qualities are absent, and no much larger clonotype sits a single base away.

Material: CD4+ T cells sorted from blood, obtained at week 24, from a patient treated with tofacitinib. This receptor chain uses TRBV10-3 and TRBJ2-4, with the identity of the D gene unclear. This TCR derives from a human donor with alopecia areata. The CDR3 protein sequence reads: CAISVSGDIQYF. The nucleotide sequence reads TGTGCCATCAGTGTTTCTGGGGACATTCAGTACTTC.